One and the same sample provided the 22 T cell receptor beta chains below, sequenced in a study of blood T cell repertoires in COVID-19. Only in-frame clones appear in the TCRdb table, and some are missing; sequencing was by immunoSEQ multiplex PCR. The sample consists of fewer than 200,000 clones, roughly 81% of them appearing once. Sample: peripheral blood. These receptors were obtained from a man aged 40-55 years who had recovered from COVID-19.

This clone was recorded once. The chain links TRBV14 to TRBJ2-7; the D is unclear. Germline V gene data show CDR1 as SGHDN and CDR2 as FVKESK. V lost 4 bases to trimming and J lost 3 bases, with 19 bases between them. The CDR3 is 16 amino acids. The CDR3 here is CASSPPWARNHYEQYF. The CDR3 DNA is TGTGCCAGCAGCCCACCGTGGGCCCGTAACCACTACGAGCAGTACTTC.

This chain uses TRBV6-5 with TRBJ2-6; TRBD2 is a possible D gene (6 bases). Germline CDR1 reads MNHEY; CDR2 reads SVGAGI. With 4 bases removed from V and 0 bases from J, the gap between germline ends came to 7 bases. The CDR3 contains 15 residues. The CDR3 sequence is CASSLGGSGANVLTF. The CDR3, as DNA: TGTGCCAGCAGTTTGGGGGGCTCTGGGGCCAACGTCCTGACTTTC.

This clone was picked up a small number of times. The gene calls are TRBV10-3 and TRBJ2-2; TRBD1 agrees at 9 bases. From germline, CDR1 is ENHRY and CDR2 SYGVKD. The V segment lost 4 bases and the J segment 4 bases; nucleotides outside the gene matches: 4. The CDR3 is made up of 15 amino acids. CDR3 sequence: CAISAGTGSTGELFF. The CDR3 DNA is TGTGCCATCAGTGCCGGGACAGGGAGCACCGGGGAGCTGTTTTTT.

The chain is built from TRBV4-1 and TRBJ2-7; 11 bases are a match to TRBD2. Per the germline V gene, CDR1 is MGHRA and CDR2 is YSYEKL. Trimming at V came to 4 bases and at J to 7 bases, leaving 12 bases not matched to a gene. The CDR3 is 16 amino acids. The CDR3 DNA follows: TGCGCCAGCAGCCCTCGACAACTAGCGGGAGTTCGGGAGCAGTACTTC. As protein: CASSPRQLAGVREQYF.

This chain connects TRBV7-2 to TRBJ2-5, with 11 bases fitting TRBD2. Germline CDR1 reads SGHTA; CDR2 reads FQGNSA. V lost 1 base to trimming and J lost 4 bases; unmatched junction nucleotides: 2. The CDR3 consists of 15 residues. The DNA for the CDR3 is TGTGCCAGCAGCTTAGATCTAGCGGGGGGAGAGACCCAGTACTTC. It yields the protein CASSLDLAGGETQYF.

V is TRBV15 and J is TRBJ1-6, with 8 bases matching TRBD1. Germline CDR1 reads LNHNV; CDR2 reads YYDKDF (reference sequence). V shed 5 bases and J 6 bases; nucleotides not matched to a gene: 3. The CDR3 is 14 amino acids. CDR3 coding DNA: TGTGCCACCAGCCCGGACAGGGCTAATTCACCCCTCCACTTT. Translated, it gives CATSPDRANSPLHF.

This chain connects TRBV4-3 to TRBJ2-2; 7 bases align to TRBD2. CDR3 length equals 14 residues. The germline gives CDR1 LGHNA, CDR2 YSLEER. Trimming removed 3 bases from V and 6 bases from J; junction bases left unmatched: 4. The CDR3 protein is CASSQGRGAGELFF. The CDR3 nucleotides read TGCGCCAGCAGCCAGGGGAGGGGTGCCGGGGAGCTGTTTTTT.

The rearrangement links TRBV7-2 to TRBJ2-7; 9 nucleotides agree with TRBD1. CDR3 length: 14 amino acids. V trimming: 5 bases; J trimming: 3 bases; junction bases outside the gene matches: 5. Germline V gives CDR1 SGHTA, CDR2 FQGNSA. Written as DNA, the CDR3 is TGTGCCAGCAGCACAAGACAGGGGGGCTACGAGCAGTACTTC. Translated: CASSTRQGGYEQYF.

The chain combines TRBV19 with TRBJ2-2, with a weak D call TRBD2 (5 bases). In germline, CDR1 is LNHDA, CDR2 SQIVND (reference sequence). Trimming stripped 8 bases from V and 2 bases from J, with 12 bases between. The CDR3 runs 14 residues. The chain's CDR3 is CASAGKFNTGELFF. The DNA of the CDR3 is TGTGCCAGTGCCGGGAAGTTTAACACCGGGGAGCTGTTTTTT.

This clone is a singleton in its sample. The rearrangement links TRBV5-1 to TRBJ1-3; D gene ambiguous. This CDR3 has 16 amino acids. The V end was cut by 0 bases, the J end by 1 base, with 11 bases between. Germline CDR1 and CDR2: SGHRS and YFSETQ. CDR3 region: CASSLGSRQSGNTIYF. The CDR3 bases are TGCGCCAGCAGCTTGGGTTCGAGGCAGTCTGGAAACACCATATATTTT.

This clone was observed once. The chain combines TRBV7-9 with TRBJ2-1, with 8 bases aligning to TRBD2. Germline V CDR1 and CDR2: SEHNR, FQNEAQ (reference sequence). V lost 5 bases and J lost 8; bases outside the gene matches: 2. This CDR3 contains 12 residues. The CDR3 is CASSRGGHEQFF. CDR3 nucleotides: TGTGCCAGCAGCCGGGGGGGCCATGAGCAGTTCTTC.

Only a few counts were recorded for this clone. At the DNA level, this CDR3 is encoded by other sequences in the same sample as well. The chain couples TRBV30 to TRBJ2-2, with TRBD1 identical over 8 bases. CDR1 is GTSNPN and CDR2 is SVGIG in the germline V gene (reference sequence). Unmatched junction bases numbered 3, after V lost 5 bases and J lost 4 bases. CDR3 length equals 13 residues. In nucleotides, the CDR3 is TGTGCCTGGGGACAGGGTATCACCGGGGAGCTGTTTTTT. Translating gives CAWGQGITGELFF.

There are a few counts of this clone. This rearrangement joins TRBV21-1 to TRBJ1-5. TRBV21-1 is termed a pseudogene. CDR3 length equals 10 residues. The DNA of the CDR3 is TGTGCCAGCAGAGCATGGCCCCAGCATTTT. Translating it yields CASRAWPQHF.

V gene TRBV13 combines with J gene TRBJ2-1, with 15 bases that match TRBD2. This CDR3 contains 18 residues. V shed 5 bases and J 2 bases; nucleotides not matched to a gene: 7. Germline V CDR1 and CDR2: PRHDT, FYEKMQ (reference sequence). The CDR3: CASSPRTSGRAPYNEQFF. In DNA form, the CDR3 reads TGTGCCAGCAGCCCTAGGACTAGCGGGAGGGCGCCCTACAATGAGCAGTTCTTC. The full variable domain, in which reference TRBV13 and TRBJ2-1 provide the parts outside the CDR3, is AAGVIQSPRHLIKEKRETATLKCYPIPRHDTVYWYQQGPGQDPQFLISFYEKMQSDKGSIPDRFSAQQFSDYHSELNMSSLELGDSALYFCASSPRTSGRAPYNEQFFGPGTRLTVL.

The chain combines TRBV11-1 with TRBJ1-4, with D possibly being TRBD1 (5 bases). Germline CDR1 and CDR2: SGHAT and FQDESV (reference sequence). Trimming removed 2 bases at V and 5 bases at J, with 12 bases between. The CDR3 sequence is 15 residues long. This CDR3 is CASSLQDNTNEKLFF. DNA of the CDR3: TGTGCCAGCAGCTTACAGGACAATACAAATGAAAAACTGTTTTTT.

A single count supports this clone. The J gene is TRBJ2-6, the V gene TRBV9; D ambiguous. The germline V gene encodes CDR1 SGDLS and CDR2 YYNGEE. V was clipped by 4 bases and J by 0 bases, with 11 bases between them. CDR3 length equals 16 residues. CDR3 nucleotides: TGTGCCAGCAGCCCCCCCAGTCTCTCTGGGGCCAACGTCCTGACTTTC. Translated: CASSPPSLSGANVLTF.

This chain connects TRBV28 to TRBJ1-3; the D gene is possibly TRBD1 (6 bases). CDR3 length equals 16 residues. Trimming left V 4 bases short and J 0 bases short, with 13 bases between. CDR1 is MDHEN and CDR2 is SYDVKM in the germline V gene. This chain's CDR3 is CASSSRTAHSGNTIYF. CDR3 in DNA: TGTGCCAGCAGTTCGAGGACAGCCCACTCTGGAAACACCATATATTTT. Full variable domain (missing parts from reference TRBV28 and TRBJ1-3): DVKVTQSSRYLVKRTGEKVFLECVQDMDHENMFWYRQDPGLGLRLIYFSYDVKMKEKGDIPEGYSVSREKKERFSLILESASTNQTSMYLCASSSRTAHSGNTIYFGEGSWLTVV.

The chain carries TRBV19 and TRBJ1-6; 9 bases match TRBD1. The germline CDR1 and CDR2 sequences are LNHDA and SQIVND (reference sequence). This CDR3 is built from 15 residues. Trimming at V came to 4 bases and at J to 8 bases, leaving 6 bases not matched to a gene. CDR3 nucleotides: TGTGCCAGTAGTACCCCCGGGACAGGGTATTCACCCCTCCACTTT. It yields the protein CASSTPGTGYSPLHF. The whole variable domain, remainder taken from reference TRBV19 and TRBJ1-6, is DGGITQSPKYLFRKEGQNVTLSCEQNLNHDAMYWYRQDPGQGLRLIYYSQIVNDFQKGDIAEGYSVSREKKESFPLTVTSAQKNPTAFYLCASSTPGTGYSPLHFGNGTRLTVT.

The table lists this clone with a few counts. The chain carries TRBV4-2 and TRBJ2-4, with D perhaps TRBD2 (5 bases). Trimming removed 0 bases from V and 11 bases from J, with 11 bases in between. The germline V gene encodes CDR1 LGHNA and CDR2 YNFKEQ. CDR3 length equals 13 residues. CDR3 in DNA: TGTGCCAGCAGCCAAGAAGGAGGTTATCTTCAGTACTTC. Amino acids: CASSQEGGYLQYF.

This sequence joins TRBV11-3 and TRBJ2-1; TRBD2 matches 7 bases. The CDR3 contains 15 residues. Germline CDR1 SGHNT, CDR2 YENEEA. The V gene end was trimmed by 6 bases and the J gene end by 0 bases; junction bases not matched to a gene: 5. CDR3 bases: TGTGCCAGCAGAGGGCGGGGGAGCTCCTACAATGAGCAGTTCTTC. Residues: CASRGRGSSYNEQFF.

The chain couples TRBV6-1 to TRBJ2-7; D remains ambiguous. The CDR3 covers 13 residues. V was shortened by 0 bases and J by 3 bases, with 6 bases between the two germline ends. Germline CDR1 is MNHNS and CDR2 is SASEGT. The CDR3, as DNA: TGTGCCAGCAGTGAAGCCGACTTCTACGAGCAGTACTTC. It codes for CASSEADFYEQYF.

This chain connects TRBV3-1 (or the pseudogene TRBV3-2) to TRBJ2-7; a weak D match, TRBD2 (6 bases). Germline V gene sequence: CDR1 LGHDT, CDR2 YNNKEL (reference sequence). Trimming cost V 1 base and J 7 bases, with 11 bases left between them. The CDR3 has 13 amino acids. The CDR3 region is CASSQGAGREQYF. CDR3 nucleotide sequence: TGTGCCAGCAGCCAAGGAGCAGGGAGGGAGCAGTACTTC.